This entry concerns a single T cell receptor (beta chain). The method was immunoSEQ multiplex PCR; TCRdb's version includes in-frame clones alone and lacks a portion of them. The data contain approximately 47,000 clones, 80% to 90% of them singletons. These data originate in a study of blood T cell repertoires in COVID-19. This CDR3 is built from 14 residues. V shed 1 base and J shed 2 bases, with 9 bases lying between them. Germline CDR1 reads GTSNPN; CDR2 reads SVGIG (reference sequence). Sequencing was carried out using peripheral blood. V usage is TRBV30 and J usage is TRBJ1-3; no firm D call. The source is a human donor with active COVID-19. The donor label of this sample is uncertain. The CDR3 DNA sequence: TGTGCCTGGAGTGCAGAGAGGCCTGGAAACACCATATATTTT. Amino acids: CAWSAERPGNTIYF.